The entry that follows covers one T cell receptor (beta chain) sequence. Its antigen remains undetermined. Per-base qualities were not stored, and no clone one base away is much larger. TCRbeta CDR3 regions were amplified from genomic DNA using the immunoSEQ Assay, a bias-controlled multiplex PCR. In the paper's pipeline: The number of nucleated cells in each sample was estimated from the amplification of reference gene primers within the assay. To quantify the absolute abundance of each unique TCRbeta CDR3 rearrangement, sequence reads were collapsed and filtered. For each sample, productive Simpson clonality was calculated by taking the square root of Simpson's diversity index across productive rearrangements. TCRdb mirrors the immuneACCESS table, restricted to in-frame sequences. Some clones are absent from its copies; in checked studies, under half trace to an unresolved V gene, and the reason for the others is unknown. V, J and clone size derive from that table, while D and trimming were established from the DNA sequence. A total of about 260,000 clones appear in this sample, roughly 80% of them only once. Over 9% of the sample goes to the ten largest clones.

Another Seattle source contributed samples from volunteer blood donors who had recovered from COVID-19. Whole blood was collected in K2EDTA tubes by collaborating institutions according to the institutions' own protocols. Collaborator samples were shipped for TCRbeta analysis as frozen whole blood, isolated PBMCs, or DNA extracted from either sample type. These data belong to a study of blood T cell repertoires in COVID-19 (dated by TCRdb to about 2020). With regard to the full study: Samples covering the acute and convalescent phases of COVID-19 were provided by collaborators in the United States, Italy and Spain. Samples were obtained from the ongoing ImmuneRACE study (first 160 participants) and from about 1,300 subjects provided by 6 global collaborators. Where available, HLA class I and class II types were taken from metadata supplied by the sample provider and were not determined by assay-based typing. The material from the prospective study consisted of cDNA or gDNA derived from T cells, B-cell-depleted T cells, or PBMCs. Sample metadata almost always included a de-identified subject ID, COVID-19 status, age in years and sex. The repertoires were made available in a free public database intended to serve as a resource for research on the immune response to SARS-CoV-2. The dataset comprised deeply sampled blood TCRbeta repertoires from subjects exposed to, actively infected with, or recovered from COVID-19.

V has 1 base trimmed and J has 6 bases trimmed; junction bases matching no gene number 10. The germline V gene gives CDR1 as SGHTA and CDR2 as FQGNSA. Including the terminal cysteine and phenylalanine, the CDR3 comprises 17 residues. Only CDR3 DNA remains: 51 bases, in frame from the first base. What the authors observed across the whole study: The amount of clinical and demographic metadata varied by source and participant and was provided uncurated.

Material: peripheral blood. This receptor chain uses TRBV7-2 and TRBJ2-3; TRBD2 fits 10 bases in the junction. This TCR was recovered from a woman in her forties or fifties who had recovered from COVID-19. The sequenced DNA is TGTGCCAGCAGCTTAGAGAGGCTAGCGGGGGCCGTCGATACGCAGTATTTT. It is translated as CASSLERLAGAVDTQYF.